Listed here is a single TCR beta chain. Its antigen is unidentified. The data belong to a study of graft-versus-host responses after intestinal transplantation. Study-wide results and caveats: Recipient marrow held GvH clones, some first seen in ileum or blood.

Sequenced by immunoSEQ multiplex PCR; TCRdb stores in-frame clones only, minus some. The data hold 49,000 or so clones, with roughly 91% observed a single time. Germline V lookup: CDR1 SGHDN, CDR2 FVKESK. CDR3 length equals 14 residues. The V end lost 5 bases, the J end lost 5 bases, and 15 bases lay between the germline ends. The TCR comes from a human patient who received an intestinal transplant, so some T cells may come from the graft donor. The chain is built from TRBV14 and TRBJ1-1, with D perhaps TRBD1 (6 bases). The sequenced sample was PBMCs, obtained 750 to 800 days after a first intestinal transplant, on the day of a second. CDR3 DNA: TGTGCCAGCAGCAGACGCCCAGGGGATACTGAAGCTTTCTTT. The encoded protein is CASSRRPGDTEAFF.